Given below is one T cell receptor (beta chain) in context. Its antigen is unknown. No qualities accompany the bases; no much larger clone lies one base away. V loses 5 bases of germline sequence and J loses 4 bases, and the interval between the two ends is 17 bases. The germline V gene (reference sequence) sets CDR1 to SEHNR and CDR2 to FQNEAQ. The CDR3 runs 15 amino acids, cysteine and phenylalanine included. The CDR3 DNA has 45 bases and is translated from base 1. For repertoire sequencing, TCR beta CDR3 regions were amplified from RNA transcripts. A first-round RT-PCR used HTBI primers with the Qiagen OneStep RT-PCR kit, followed by a second-round multiplex PCR, size selection and purification. The libraries underwent paired-end sequencing with 100 bp reads on an Illumina HiSeq2000. The source study handled its data this way. Reads were processed with SOAPnuke, discarding reads with adapters, uncalled bases, mean Phred below 15, or no exact constant-primer or identifier match. High-quality paired reads were merged with COPE v1.2.5. Each unique nucleotide sequence was treated as a clonotype, and MiTCR v1.1 was used to align the clonotypes to the IMGT TRB V, D and J references. Analysis was restricted to V-J combinations with a frequency above 0.0001, which covered 99% to 99.2% of repertoires. A TCR clonal expansion and chaos score per V-J combination was defined as the ratio of F50 clonal expansion to chaos observed in the TCRdist matrix. Welch's t-statistics and random forest were used to narrow the features down to more than 10 V-J combinations, which were then fed into a naive Bayes classifier. The similarity between thyroid and blood repertoires was quantified using the Morisita-Horn index. The raw public reads went through TCRdb reprocessing: fastp at Q25, MiXCR clone calling, in-frame beta chains kept. Rows with one shared CDR3 protein collapse into an entry with the most common genes and DNA. TCRdb's processing, not the authors', yielded these V and J calls. The sample table shows 200,000 to 300,000 distinct CDR3 sequences, and around 42% are seen once. Together, the top ten hold more than 45% of the sample.

The data derive from a study of Graves' ophthalmopathy and Graves' hyperthyroidism (dated by TCRdb to 2017 to 2018). Regarding the complete study: Peripheral blood samples were taken at the time of initial diagnosis, before any treatment was given. An independent validation cohort comprised about 20 hyperthyroidism patients and about 16 patients who later progressed from hyperthyroidism to ophthalmopathy. In total, some 140 blood samples were TCR-sequenced: approximately 42 ophthalmopathy, some 75 hyperthyroidism and approximately 17 hyperthyroidism-to-ophthalmopathy patients. A discovery set of 90 to 100 patients (43 ophthalmopathy, approximately 58 stable hyperthyroidism) was enrolled to explore V-J signatures distinguishing ophthalmopathy from hyperthyroidism. T-cell repertoires of thyroid tissue and blood were compared in over 5 hyperthyroidism patients. Once sampling was done, hyperthyroidism patients were given methimazole at a starting dose of 30 mg daily, while ophthalmopathy patients were given high-dose intravenous methylprednisolone. To tell Graves' ophthalmopathy apart from Graves' hyperthyroidism, and to predict which patients would progress to ophthalmopathy, the study relied on TCR beta repertoire signatures. General study outcomes and caveats: Most expanded thyroid clonotypes with a frequency above 0.001 also appeared in blood, which suggests that blood repertoires may reflect the immune response in the thyroid. In validation, the model predicted ophthalmopathy progression with 70.59% sensitivity and 72% to 80% specificity; more than ten predicted patients were CT-confirmed with GO in a median of about 6.1 months. No statistical method was used to predetermine the sample size, and group allocation was not hidden from the investigators. In cross-validation, the 13-signature model distinguished ophthalmopathy from stable hyperthyroidism with 87.88% sensitivity and about 81% specificity, while in the test set the corresponding values were roughly 80% and 75%.

Ophthalmopathy patients were characterized by moderately to severely active disease, a Clinical Activity Score of at least 3, a NOSPECS grade of at least 4, and a disease duration under 3 months. Patients were excluded if they had other autoimmune diseases, uncontrolled infections, pregnancy or lactation. Clinical symptoms, serum thyroxine, TRAb, thyroid ultrasound and orbital computed tomography formed the basis of the diagnosis. Ficoll-Paque density gradient centrifugation was used to isolate PBMCs from about 9 ml of fresh peripheral blood. Trizol reagent was used to extract the total RNA, and its quality was then checked on an Agilent 2100 Bioanalyzer.

The specimen sequenced was peripheral blood. This receptor was taken from an adult man with Graves' ophthalmopathy. The chain uses TRBV7-9 and TRBJ1-1, with TRBD1 perhaps the D gene, on 6 matching bases. CDR3 protein: CASSEQGSVVTEAFF. The sequenced DNA is TGTGCCAGCAGCGAGCAGGGGTCGGTCGTCACTGAAGCTTTCTTT.